The T cell receptor beta chain under discussion was sequenced for a study of cytomegalovirus exposure and HLA in healthy donors. Findings and limits, study-wide: Productive status was seen about 87% or about 30% of the time for most TCR beta V segments in an earlier analysis. Later findings reportedly placed an Asian-associated ancestry cluster below the approximately 700-donor mean for N-insertions. Cytomegalovirus-associated TCR beta chains were listed, numbering roughly 150.

In the PCR, 60 Vbeta and 13 Jbeta primers were used. This table comes from immunoSEQ multiplex PCR, and its TCRdb copy is limited to in-frame clones, with some not included. The sample lists about 200,000 clones, approximately 78% occurring once. V gave up 3 bases and J gave up 5 bases, with 19 bases separating them. Per the germline V gene, CDR1 is GTSNPN and CDR2 is SVGIG (reference sequence). The CDR3 is 15 residues long. As concerns this clone: Its antigen remains unknown.

The gene calls are TRBV30 and TRBJ1-2; D uncertain. Sequenced sample: PBMCs. The TCR was taken from a woman aged 30 to 39 in good health and CMV-seropositive. The CDR3 here is CAWRPTLNQRYGYTF. The DNA for the CDR3 is TGTGCCTGGAGACCTACACTAAATCAACGGTATGGCTACACCTTC.